This is a list of T cell receptor beta chains from one sample in a study of blood T cell repertoires in COVID-19. The data were produced by immunoSEQ multiplex PCR, yet TCRdb's version contains in-frame clones alone and is incomplete. This sample has about 98,000 clones, with approximately 84% found just once. Specimen: peripheral blood. The receptors were sampled from a human donor in a cohort sampled during active COVID-19. Both conserved end residues are part of each CDR3. The D gene is left open where the match is weak. Where a row states a size, it is once, few, many or the class of an expanded clone; other rows omit it.

j_call: TRBJ1-1; v_call: TRBV7-3; clone_size: NA; d_call: NA; cdr3_length: 13; cdr3_aa: CASHRQANTEAFF; cdr3_nt: TGTGCCAGCCACCGGCAGGCGAACACTGAAGCTTTCTTT
j_call: TRBJ2-7; v_call: TRBV2; clone_size: NA; d_call: NA; cdr3_length: 14; cdr3_aa: CASSWALSSYEQYF; cdr3_nt: TGTGCCAGCAGCTGGGCACTGAGCTCCTACGAGCAGTACTTC
j_call: TRBJ2-5; v_call: TRBV25-1; clone_size: NA; d_call: NA; cdr3_length: 17; cdr3_aa: CASSERPQWWGVETQYF; cdr3_nt: TGTGCCAGCAGTGAAAGGCCCCAGTGGTGGGGGGTAGAGACCCAGTACTTC
j_call: TRBJ2-2; v_call: TRBV18; clone_size: NA; d_call: NA; cdr3_length: 15; cdr3_aa: CASSRLGPNTGELFF; cdr3_nt: TGTGCCAGCTCACGGCTGGGCCCGAACACCGGGGAGCTGTTTTTT
j_call: TRBJ1-2; v_call: TRBV30; clone_size: NA; d_call: NA; cdr3_length: 13; cdr3_aa: CAWSVSPSIGYTF; cdr3_nt: TGTGCCTGGAGTGTTTCTCCGAGTATTGGCTACACCTTC
j_call: TRBJ2-3; v_call: TRBV4-1; clone_size: NA; d_call: TRBD2; cdr3_length: 19; cdr3_aa: CASSRRMPGTSGDTDTQYF; cdr3_nt: TGCGCCAGCAGCCGAAGGATGCCCGGGACTAGCGGGGACACAGATACGCAGTATTTT
j_call: TRBJ1-4; v_call: TRBV3-1/TRBV3-2; clone_size: NA; d_call: NA; cdr3_length: 16; cdr3_aa: CASSRKQETFIAKLFF; cdr3_nt: TGTGCCAGCAGCCGGAAACAGGAGACCTTTATCGCAAAACTGTTTTTT
j_call: TRBJ2-2; v_call: TRBV2; clone_size: NA; d_call: TRBD1; cdr3_length: 18; cdr3_aa: CASTGRRQGAKLGGELFF; cdr3_nt: TGTGCCAGCACCGGGAGGAGACAGGGGGCTAAATTGGGCGGGGAGCTGTTTTTT
j_call: TRBJ2-1; v_call: TRBV5-6; clone_size: NA; d_call: TRBD2; cdr3_length: 15; cdr3_aa: CASSLLAGGINEQFF; cdr3_nt: TGTGCCAGCAGCTTGCTAGCGGGGGGGATAAATGAGCAGTTCTTC
j_call: TRBJ1-1; v_call: TRBV10-3; clone_size: NA; d_call: NA; cdr3_length: 12; cdr3_aa: CAIRGATTEAFF; cdr3_nt: TGTGCCATCAGAGGGGCCACCACTGAAGCTTTCTTT
j_call: TRBJ2-2; v_call: TRBV6-5; clone_size: NA; d_call: NA; cdr3_length: 15; cdr3_aa: CASSPARVGTGELFF; cdr3_nt: TGTGCCAGCAGTCCCGCCAGGGTAGGCACCGGGGAGCTGTTTTTT
j_call: TRBJ1-5; v_call: TRBV7-7; clone_size: NA; d_call: NA; cdr3_length: 19; cdr3_aa: CASSLTTRWGGAVGQPQHF; cdr3_nt: TGTGCTAGCAGCTTAACCACTCGATGGGGGGGAGCGGTCGGTCAGCCCCAGCATTTT
j_call: TRBJ1-2; v_call: TRBV28; clone_size: few; d_call: TRBD1; cdr3_length: 15; cdr3_aa: CASRPPDRVNYGYTF; cdr3_nt: TGTGCCAGCAGGCCCCCCGACAGGGTAAACTATGGCTACACCTTC
j_call: TRBJ1-5; v_call: TRBV6-4; clone_size: few; d_call: NA; cdr3_length: 14; cdr3_aa: CASSDLSSNQPQHF; cdr3_nt: TGTGCCAGCAGTGACTTGAGTAGCAATCAGCCCCAGCATTTT
j_call: TRBJ2-5; v_call: TRBV4-1; clone_size: medium-sized; d_call: TRBD2; cdr3_length: 18; cdr3_aa: CASSPRSSRGGRTETQYF; cdr3_nt: TGCGCCAGCAGCCCAAGATCTAGCCGGGGGGGACGGACAGAGACCCAGTACTTC
j_call: TRBJ1-4; v_call: TRBV9; clone_size: NA; d_call: NA; cdr3_length: 15; cdr3_aa: CASSGREGGEEKLFF; cdr3_nt: TGTGCCAGCAGCGGTAGAGAGGGAGGAGAGGAAAAACTGTTTTTT
j_call: TRBJ2-1; v_call: TRBV6-2/TRBV6-3; clone_size: NA; d_call: TRBD2; cdr3_length: 16; cdr3_aa: CASSPIGAGAYNEQFF; cdr3_nt: TGTGCCAGCAGCCCCATTGGGGCGGGAGCTTACAATGAGCAGTTCTTC
j_call: TRBJ2-3; v_call: TRBV29-1; clone_size: NA; d_call: TRBD2; cdr3_length: 13; cdr3_aa: CSVEEGLADTQYF; cdr3_nt: TGCAGCGTTGAAGAGGGACTAGCTGATACGCAGTATTTT
j_call: TRBJ2-5; v_call: TRBV7-9; clone_size: once; d_call: NA; cdr3_length: 18; cdr3_aa: CASSFIVRGPTYQETQYF; cdr3_nt: TGTGCCAGCAGCTTCATAGTGCGGGGGCCTACGTACCAAGAGACCCAGTACTTC
j_call: TRBJ1-2; v_call: TRBV6-5; clone_size: once; d_call: NA; cdr3_length: 13; cdr3_aa: CASSRQTNYGYTF; cdr3_nt: TGTGCCAGCAGTCGACAGACAAACTATGGCTACACCTTC
j_call: TRBJ2-1; v_call: TRBV4-3; clone_size: NA; d_call: TRBD2; cdr3_length: 13; cdr3_aa: CASGLAGYNEQFF; cdr3_nt: TGCGCCAGCGGACTAGCGGGGTACAATGAGCAGTTCTTC
j_call: TRBJ2-4; v_call: TRBV7-8; clone_size: once; d_call: NA; cdr3_length: 15; cdr3_aa: CASSSTGGVQNIQYF; cdr3_nt: TGTGCCAGCAGCTCTACCGGCGGGGTCCAAAACATTCAGTACTTC
j_call: TRBJ1-5; v_call: TRBV2; clone_size: NA; d_call: NA; cdr3_length: 15; cdr3_aa: CASSEGGQLGQPQHF; cdr3_nt: TGTGCCAGCAGTGAGGGGGGGCAGCTGGGGCAGCCCCAGCATTTT
j_call: TRBJ2-5; v_call: TRBV7-9; clone_size: NA; d_call: NA; cdr3_length: 14; cdr3_aa: CASSSSGYQETQYF; cdr3_nt: TGTGCCAGCAGCTCATCAGGGTACCAAGAGACCCAGTACTTC
j_call: TRBJ2-5; v_call: TRBV2; clone_size: NA; d_call: TRBD2; cdr3_length: 15; cdr3_aa: CASSEFQLAGGTQYF; cdr3_nt: TGTGCCAGCAGTGAATTTCAACTAGCGGGGGGGACCCAGTACTTC
j_call: TRBJ2-7; v_call: TRBV15; clone_size: NA; d_call: NA; cdr3_length: 16; cdr3_aa: CATSRDLNAGWGEQYF; cdr3_nt: TGTGCCACCAGCAGAGATCTAAACGCGGGGTGGGGCGAGCAGTACTTC
j_call: TRBJ2-3; v_call: TRBV4-1; clone_size: NA; d_call: TRBD2; cdr3_length: 17; cdr3_aa: CASSQVGLAGGTDTQYF; cdr3_nt: TGCGCCAGCAGCCAAGTTGGGCTAGCGGGGGGCACAGATACGCAGTATTTT
j_call: TRBJ1-2; v_call: TRBV29-1; clone_size: few; d_call: TRBD1; cdr3_length: 12; cdr3_aa: CSAARDSYGYTF; cdr3_nt: TGCAGCGCCGCTAGGGACAGCTATGGCTACACCTTC
j_call: TRBJ1-5; v_call: TRBV5-6; clone_size: NA; d_call: TRBD1; cdr3_length: 14; cdr3_aa: CASSLQGAGQPQHF; cdr3_nt: TGTGCCAGCAGCTTACAGGGGGCCGGTCAGCCCCAGCATTTT
j_call: TRBJ2-4; v_call: TRBV2; clone_size: NA; d_call: TRBD2; cdr3_length: 14; cdr3_aa: CASSGTGGRNIQYF; cdr3_nt: TGTGCCAGCAGCGGGACCGGCGGGAGAAACATTCAGTACTTC
j_call: TRBJ1-5; v_call: TRBV28; clone_size: NA; d_call: NA; cdr3_length: 14; cdr3_aa: CASSLEPMYQPQHF; cdr3_nt: TGTGCCAGCAGTTTAGAGCCCATGTATCAGCCCCAGCATTTT
j_call: TRBJ2-3; v_call: TRBV2; clone_size: NA; d_call: TRBD2; cdr3_length: 16; cdr3_aa: CASSPTSGGGPDTQYF; cdr3_nt: TGTGCCAGCAGTCCGACTAGCGGGGGGGGTCCGGATACGCAGTATTTT
j_call: TRBJ1-1; v_call: TRBV10-3; clone_size: NA; d_call: NA; cdr3_length: 14; cdr3_aa: CAISENPPRDEAFF; cdr3_nt: TGTGCCATCAGTGAAAATCCGCCGAGGGATGAAGCTTTCTTT
j_call: TRBJ1-2; v_call: TRBV7-3; clone_size: NA; d_call: NA; cdr3_length: 17; cdr3_aa: CASSLWGRVNVDYGYTF; cdr3_nt: TGTGCCAGCAGCTTATGGGGCCGGGTAAACGTAGACTATGGCTACACCTTC
j_call: TRBJ2-7; v_call: TRBV3-1/TRBV3-2; clone_size: NA; d_call: NA; cdr3_length: 12; cdr3_aa: CASSPRWGQQYF; cdr3_nt: TGTGCCAGCAGCCCTCGTTGGGGGCAGCAGTACTTC
j_call: TRBJ2-3; v_call: TRBV4-3; clone_size: NA; d_call: NA; cdr3_length: 15; cdr3_aa: CASNVQRTSTDTQYF; cdr3_nt: TGCGCCAGCAATGTCCAGCGGACTAGCACAGATACGCAGTATTTT
j_call: TRBJ1-3; v_call: TRBV10-3; clone_size: NA; d_call: NA; cdr3_length: 14; cdr3_aa: CAISETGSGNTIYF; cdr3_nt: TGTGCCATCAGTGAAACCGGTTCTGGAAACACCATATATTTT
j_call: TRBJ1-5; v_call: TRBV6-5; clone_size: NA; d_call: TRBD1; cdr3_length: 15; cdr3_aa: CASSPQTGGNQPQHF; cdr3_nt: TGTGCCAGCAGCCCACAGACAGGGGGAAATCAGCCCCAGCATTTT
j_call: TRBJ2-7; v_call: TRBV4-1; clone_size: few; d_call: TRBD1; cdr3_length: 15; cdr3_aa: CASSQTWDSTYEQYF; cdr3_nt: TGCGCCAGCAGCCAAACCTGGGACAGTACCTACGAGCAGTACTTC
j_call: TRBJ2-7; v_call: TRBV7-7; clone_size: NA; d_call: TRBD1; cdr3_length: 13; cdr3_aa: CASSFLQGFEQYF; cdr3_nt: TGTGCCAGCAGCTTCCTACAGGGGTTCGAGCAGTACTTC
j_call: TRBJ2-7; v_call: TRBV2; clone_size: NA; d_call: NA; cdr3_length: 12; cdr3_aa: CASRQQGTGQYF; cdr3_nt: TGTGCCAGCAGGCAACAGGGCACGGGGCAGTACTTC
j_call: TRBJ2-7; v_call: TRBV5-1; clone_size: NA; d_call: NA; cdr3_length: 13; cdr3_aa: CASSSDSSYEQYF; cdr3_nt: TGCGCCAGCAGCTCGGACAGTTCCTACGAGCAGTACTTC
j_call: TRBJ2-5; v_call: TRBV6-5; clone_size: NA; d_call: TRBD1; cdr3_length: 15; cdr3_aa: CASSRLRGLQETQYF; cdr3_nt: TGTGCCAGCAGTCGCTTAAGGGGGCTCCAAGAGACCCAGTACTTC
j_call: TRBJ2-6; v_call: TRBV7-3; clone_size: NA; d_call: NA; cdr3_length: 16; cdr3_aa: CASSRDGSSGANVLTF; cdr3_nt: TGTGCCAGCAGCCGGGACGGGAGCTCTGGGGCCAACGTCCTGACTTTC
j_call: TRBJ1-3; v_call: TRBV30; clone_size: NA; d_call: NA; cdr3_length: 14; cdr3_aa: CAWSPVITGNTIYF; cdr3_nt: TGTGCCTGGAGTCCGGTAATTACTGGAAACACCATATATTTT
j_call: TRBJ1-2; v_call: TRBV11-2; clone_size: NA; d_call: NA; cdr3_length: 17; cdr3_aa: CASSLDRLTGFIYGYTF; cdr3_nt: TGTGCCAGCAGCTTAGACCGCCTGACAGGATTTATCTATGGCTACACCTTC
j_call: TRBJ2-1; v_call: TRBV5-1; clone_size: NA; d_call: NA; cdr3_length: 15; cdr3_aa: CASSLAPIGTNEQFF; cdr3_nt: TGCGCCAGCAGCTTGGCCCCCATCGGGACAAATGAGCAGTTCTTC
j_call: TRBJ1-5; v_call: TRBV30; clone_size: NA; d_call: TRBD1; cdr3_length: 14; cdr3_aa: CAWSGQGPYQPQHF; cdr3_nt: TGTGCCTGGAGTGGACAGGGGCCTTATCAGCCCCAGCATTTT
j_call: TRBJ2-5; v_call: TRBV5-1; clone_size: NA; d_call: TRBD2; cdr3_length: 15; cdr3_aa: CASSTGLAGRETQYF; cdr3_nt: TGCGCCAGCAGTACTGGACTAGCGGGGCGAGAGACCCAGTACTTC
j_call: TRBJ2-2; v_call: TRBV2; clone_size: NA; d_call: NA; cdr3_length: 14; cdr3_aa: CASTGLHNTGELFF; cdr3_nt: TGTGCCAGCACGGGACTCCATAACACCGGGGAGCTGTTTTTT
j_call: TRBJ2-2; v_call: TRBV12-3/TRBV12-4; clone_size: NA; d_call: TRBD1; cdr3_length: 13; cdr3_aa: CAATTGWAGELFF; cdr3_nt: TGTGCCGCGACGACAGGGTGGGCCGGGGAGCTGTTTTTT
j_call: TRBJ2-3; v_call: TRBV27; clone_size: NA; d_call: TRBD1; cdr3_length: 14; cdr3_aa: CASSSGGQGYTQYF; cdr3_nt: TGTGCCAGCAGTTCAGGGGGACAGGGGTATACGCAGTATTTT
j_call: TRBJ2-5; v_call: TRBV20-1; clone_size: once; d_call: NA; cdr3_length: 15; cdr3_aa: CSASRLERYQETQYF; cdr3_nt: TGCAGTGCTAGTAGGCTGGAGCGGTACCAAGAGACCCAGTACTTC
j_call: TRBJ2-1; v_call: TRBV24-1; clone_size: NA; d_call: TRBD1; cdr3_length: 16; cdr3_aa: CATSDIQGPLYNEQFF; cdr3_nt: TGTGCCACCAGTGATATACAGGGGCCCCTCTACAATGAGCAGTTCTTC
j_call: TRBJ2-2; v_call: TRBV2; clone_size: NA; d_call: TRBD1; cdr3_length: 13; cdr3_aa: CASIRQGNGELFF; cdr3_nt: TGTGCCAGCATACGACAGGGGAACGGGGAGCTGTTTTTT
j_call: TRBJ2-2; v_call: TRBV7-9; clone_size: NA; d_call: NA; cdr3_length: 14; cdr3_aa: CASSLSPNTGELFF; cdr3_nt: TGTGCCAGCAGCTTAAGCCCGAACACCGGGGAGCTGTTTTTT
j_call: TRBJ2-3; v_call: TRBV27; clone_size: once; d_call: TRBD1; cdr3_length: 18; cdr3_aa: CASSQTSGQGISTDTQYF; cdr3_nt: TGTGCCAGCAGCCAAACGTCGGGACAGGGGATCAGCACAGATACGCAGTATTTT